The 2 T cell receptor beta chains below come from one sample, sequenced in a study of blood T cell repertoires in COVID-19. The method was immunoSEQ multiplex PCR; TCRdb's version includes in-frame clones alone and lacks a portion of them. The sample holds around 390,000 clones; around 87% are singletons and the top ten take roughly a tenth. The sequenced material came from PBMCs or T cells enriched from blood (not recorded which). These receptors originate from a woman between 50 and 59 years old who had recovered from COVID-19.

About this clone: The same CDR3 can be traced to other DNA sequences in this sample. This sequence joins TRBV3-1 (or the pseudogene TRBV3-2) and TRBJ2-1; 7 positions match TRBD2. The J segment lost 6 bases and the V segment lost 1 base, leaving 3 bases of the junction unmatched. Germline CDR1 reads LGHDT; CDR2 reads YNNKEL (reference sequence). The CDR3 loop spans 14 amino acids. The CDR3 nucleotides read TGTGCCAGCAGCCAAGTATCGGGGGGCAATGAGCAGTTCTTC. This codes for CASSQVSGGNEQFF.

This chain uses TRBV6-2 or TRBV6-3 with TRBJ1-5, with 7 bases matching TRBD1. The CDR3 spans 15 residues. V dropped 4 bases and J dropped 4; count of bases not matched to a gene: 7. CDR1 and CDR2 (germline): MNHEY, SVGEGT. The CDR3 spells CASSSGQALNQPQHF. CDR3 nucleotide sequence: TGTGCCAGCAGTTCAGGACAGGCGCTAAATCAGCCCCAGCATTTT.